Each of the 26 T cell receptor beta chains below was sequenced from the same sample in a study of blood T cell repertoires in COVID-19. Only in-frame clones appear in the TCRdb table, and some are missing; sequencing was by immunoSEQ multiplex PCR. Here the sample spans approximately 40,000 clones, about 80% being singletons. Sample: peripheral blood. Receptor source: a man at least 80 years old with active or convalescent COVID-19.

The rearrangement links TRBV3-1 (or the pseudogene TRBV3-2) to TRBJ2-1; the D is unclear. This CDR3 spans 16 amino acids. Germline V gene sequence: CDR1 LGHDT, CDR2 YNNKEL (reference sequence). V lost 4 bases and J 6 bases, leaving 19 bases between the germline ends. This CDR3 is CASSPKRSALANEQFF. For the CDR3, the DNA is TGTGCCAGCAGCCCCAAACGGAGCGCCTTAGCCAATGAGCAGTTCTTC.

The CDR3 sequence is CASSSETQYQETQYF. CDR3 nucleotides: TGTGCCAGCAGCTCAGAGACACAGTACCAAGAGACCCAGTACTTC. The chain uses TRBV7-9 and TRBJ2-5; no clear D gene. This CDR3 has 15 amino acids. The V end lost 4 bases, the J end lost 0 bases, and 12 bases lay between the germline ends. Germline V gives CDR1 SEHNR, CDR2 FQNEAQ (reference sequence).

The gene calls are TRBV25-1 and TRBJ1-1, with D maybe TRBD1 (6 bases). The V gene's germline CDR1 is MGHDK and CDR2 SYGVNS. V gave up 6 bases and J gave up 9 bases, with 17 bases separating them. The CDR3 has 13 residues. The CDR3 DNA sequence: TGTGCCAGCAGCAGACAGGATGTATCAAAAGCTTTCTTT. The encoded protein is CASSRQDVSKAFF.

The chain uses TRBV19 and TRBJ2-4; a weak D match, TRBD1 (5 bases). Per the germline V gene, CDR1 is LNHDA and CDR2 is SQIVND (reference sequence). V was pared by 2 bases and J by 5 bases, with 19 bases between. CDR3 length: 17 amino acids. The CDR3 DNA is TGTGCCAGTAGTATACCCCGTGGCCCCTGGGGCGAAAACATTCAGTACTTC. The encoded protein is CASSIPRGPWGENIQYF.

This clone was detected a few times. The chain combines TRBV6-5 with TRBJ2-7; 10 positions match TRBD1. V was pared by 5 bases and J by 4 bases, with 8 bases of the junction left unmatched. Germline V gene data show CDR1 as MNHEY and CDR2 as SVGAGI. The CDR3 contains 15 residues. CDR3: CASSQRDRGPYEQYF. As DNA, the CDR3 is TGTGCCAGCAGTCAAAGAGACAGGGGGCCGTACGAGCAGTACTTC.

The chain recombines TRBV19 with TRBJ1-6, with TRBD1 matching over 7 bases. CDR3 size: 14 residues. CDR1 is LNHDA and CDR2 is SQIVND in the germline V gene (reference sequence). J was trimmed by 6 bases and V by 6 bases; bases with no gene match: 5. CDR3 DNA: TGTGCCAGTAGGACGGGGACAGTTAATTCACCCCTCCACTTT. Residues: CASRTGTVNSPLHF.

The count of this clone is one. The V call is TRBV12-3 or TRBV12-4, the J call TRBJ2-7; D perhaps matches TRBD1 (6 bases). V was pared by 8 bases and J by 5 bases, with 16 bases between. The CDR3 consists of 13 residues. This CDR3 reads CASALAGVHEQYF. As DNA, the CDR3 is TGTGCCAGCGCCCTCGCAGGGGTCCACGAGCAGTACTTC.

The J gene is TRBJ2-7, the V gene TRBV5-4, with TRBD2 matching 7 bases. The CDR3 totals 14 residues. J gave up 3 bases and V 0 bases, and 3 bases lay outside the gene matches. Germline-derived CDR1 and CDR2 are SGHNT and YYREEE (reference sequence). In DNA, the CDR3 is TGTGCCAGCAGCTTGGAAGTAGCGGGCTACGAGCAGTACTTC. It is translated as CASSLEVAGYEQYF.

This chain connects TRBV3-1 (or the pseudogene TRBV3-2) to TRBJ1-5, with 7 bases lining up with TRBD1. J was trimmed by 6 bases and V by 4 bases; bases with no gene match: 9. This CDR3 has 15 residues. CDR1 is LGHDT, CDR2 YNNKEL, per germline (reference sequence). CDR3 DNA: TGTGCCAGCAGCCCCCAGGGGGTAGGGCCTCAGCCCCAGCATTTT. It translates to CASSPQGVGPQPQHF.

The chain couples TRBV7-9 to TRBJ2-1; 7 bases are shared with TRBD2. The CDR3 has 16 amino acids. V was clipped by 6 bases and J by 3 bases; unmatched bases: 11. CDR1 is SEHNR, CDR2 FQNEAQ, per germline (reference sequence). CDR3 amino acids: CASSPTGGRHYNEQFF. The CDR3 bases are TGTGCCAGCAGTCCTACGGGCGGGAGACACTACAATGAGCAGTTCTTC.

The J gene is TRBJ1-2, the V gene TRBV2; D perhaps matches TRBD1 (6 bases). V lost 6 bases and J lost 4, with 12 bases in between. The CDR3 contains 13 residues. Germline V gives CDR1 SNHLY, CDR2 FYNNEI. CDR3: CASSWDKAYGYTF. The CDR3 bases are TGTGCCAGCAGCTGGGACAAAGCCTATGGCTACACCTTC.

This clone appeared a single time. The V gene is TRBV6-5, the J gene TRBJ1-2; TRBD1 matches at 9 bases. The junction had 9 bases not matched to a gene; V was cut back by 2 bases and J by 8 bases. From germline, CDR1 is MNHEY and CDR2 SVGAGI. The CDR3 is made up of 15 amino acids. CDR3: CASSYRTGGEGGYTF. The CDR3 region has the DNA TGTGCCAGCAGTTACCGTACAGGGGGCGAGGGGGGCTACACCTTC.

The chain employs TRBV6-5 and TRBJ2-1, with 11 nucleotides matching TRBD2. V dropped 7 bases and J dropped 12; count of bases not matched to a gene: 11. Per germline, CDR1 MNHEY and CDR2 SVGAGI. This CDR3 contains 14 residues. The CDR3 DNA is TGTGCCAGCACCCCTAGCGGGGGGCCCATGAGGCAGTTCTTC. It specifies CASTPSGGPMRQFF.

This clone has more than one count but fewer than ten. The V call is TRBV5-1, the J call TRBJ2-3, with D possibly TRBD1 on 7 matching bases. Germline V gene data show CDR1 as SGHRS and CDR2 as YFSETQ. This CDR3 spans 18 amino acids. Trimming shortened V by 0 bases and J by 4 bases, and 21 bases separated the two germline ends. In DNA, the CDR3 is TGCGCCAGCAGCTTGGCCCCCGGCACAGGGGCTAGCGCAGATACGCAGTATTTT. This encodes CASSLAPGTGASADTQYF.

J is TRBJ1-5 and V is TRBV6-4; a possible D gene is TRBD1 (6 bases). The V end was cut by 6 bases, the J end by 0 bases, with 12 bases between. This CDR3 contains 15 residues. CDR1 is MRHNA, CDR2 SNTAGT, per germline. CDR3 sequence: CASSPGTTSNQPQHF. As DNA, the CDR3 is TGTGCCAGCAGCCCCGGGACAACTAGCAATCAGCCCCAGCATTTT.

The chain couples TRBV10-3 to TRBJ1-1; 7 bases are a match to TRBD1. CDR1 and CDR2 from the germline V gene are ENHRY and SYGVKD. V shed 5 bases and J 3 bases; nucleotides not matched to a gene: 3. The CDR3 loop spans 13 amino acids. The CDR3 region is CAISYQGDTEAFF. CDR3 sequence (DNA): TGTGCCATCAGTTACCAGGGGGACACTGAAGCTTTCTTT.

The V and J genes are TRBV5-1 and TRBJ2-2, with 9 nucleotides matching TRBD2. V trimming: 7 bases; J trimming: 3 bases; junction bases outside the gene matches: 7. This CDR3 is 15 amino acids long. CDR1 and CDR2 from the germline V gene are SGHRS and YFSETQ. Written as DNA, the CDR3 is TGCGCCAGCGCAAGTAGCGGGAGTGACACCGGGGAGCTGTTTTTT. Encoded protein: CASASSGSDTGELFF. The full variable domain, rest sourced from reference TRBV5-1 and TRBJ2-2, is KAGVTQTPRYLIKTRGQQVTLSCSPISGHRSVSWYQQTPGQGLQFLFEYFSETQRNKGNFPGRFSGRQFSNSRSEMNVSTLELGDSALYLCASASSGSDTGELFFGEGSRLTVL.

The chain has TRBV30 and TRBJ1-1, with 8 bases matching TRBD1. The J segment lost 2 bases and the V segment lost 1 base, leaving 6 bases of the junction unmatched. Germline values: CDR1 GTSNPN, CDR2 SVGIG (reference sequence). This CDR3 has 15 residues. DNA of the CDR3: TGTGCCTGGAGTGGAAACAGGGGGGTAAACACTGAAGCTTTCTTT. Translating it yields CAWSGNRGVNTEAFF.

The V gene is TRBV28, the J gene TRBJ2-1; 9 bases are a match to TRBD2. Per germline, CDR1 MDHEN and CDR2 SYDVKM. The CDR3 sequence is 12 residues long. V was clipped by 3 bases and J by 10 bases; unmatched bases: 1. The CDR3 protein is CASSFGLAEQFF. The CDR3 DNA sequence: TGTGCCAGCAGTTTCGGACTAGCGGAGCAGTTCTTC.

The rearrangement uses TRBV29-1 and TRBJ2-7; 12 nucleotides match TRBD1. The V gene's germline CDR1 is SQVTM and CDR2 ANQGSEA. Trimming cost V 6 bases and J 5 bases; bases outside gene matches: 2. This CDR3 comprises 12 residues. The CDR3 protein is CSVGQGANEQYF. DNA of the CDR3: TGCAGCGTGGGACAGGGGGCGAACGAGCAGTACTTC.

This chain's CDR3 is CASSYSSGGEANEQFF. As DNA, the CDR3 is TGTGCCAGCAGTTACTCCAGCGGGGGGGAAGCCAATGAGCAGTTCTTC. This chain connects TRBV6-5 to TRBJ2-1; 10 nucleotides agree with TRBD2. The trim removed 0 bases at V and 6 bases at J, leaving 5 bases unmatched. This CDR3 region has 16 residues. CDR1 MNHEY and CDR2 SVGAGI come from the germline V gene.

The chain combines TRBV7-3 with TRBJ1-1, with D unclear. V was cut by 1 base and J by 11 bases, with 14 bases left in between. CDR3 length equals 13 residues. Looked up from germline, CDR1 is SGHTA and CDR2 is FQGTGA. The chain's CDR3 is CASSLNSRGVAFF. The CDR3 coding sequence is TGTGCCAGCAGCTTAAATAGCCGCGGGGTCGCTTTCTTT.

The rearrangement uses TRBV19 and TRBJ2-7, with 10 bases identical to TRBD1. The junction had 3 bases not matched to a gene; V was cut back by 5 bases and J by 2 bases. The germline V gene encodes CDR1 LNHDA and CDR2 SQIVND (reference sequence). The CDR3 sequence is 14 residues long. The CDR3 sequence is CASSAGQGPYEQYF. The CDR3 DNA reads TGTGCCAGTAGTGCGGGACAGGGGCCCTACGAGCAGTACTTC.

The genes are TRBV7-9 and TRBJ1-1; D ambiguous. V lost 5 bases, J lost 1 base, and 11 bases lay in between. CDR3 length: 14 amino acids. Germline V gene sequence: CDR1 SEHNR, CDR2 FQNEAQ (reference sequence). This CDR3 reads CASSPGFTNTEAFF. The CDR3 DNA reads as TGTGCCAGCAGCCCCGGGTTTACGAACACTGAAGCTTTCTTT.

A word on this clone: Relative to the germline gene, one junction end is altered; a read error may explain this. This CDR3 reads CASSLGTGGNNEQYF. As DNA, the CDR3 is TGTGCTAGCAGCTTAGGGACAGGGGGCAATAACGAGCAGTACTTC. This chain links TRBV7-7 with TRBJ2-7, with 12 nucleotides matching TRBD1. CDR1 and CDR2 from the germline V gene are SSHAT and FNYEAQ (reference sequence). The CDR3 covers 15 residues.

The chain is built from TRBV2 and TRBJ1-5, with TRBD1 as a possible D gene (5 bases). The CDR3 length is 14 residues. Germline V gene lookup returns CDR1 SNHLY and CDR2 FYNNEI. Between the trimmed V and J ends, which lost 5 bases and 4 bases, there was a span of 12 bases. The CDR3 sequence is CASSPDSKNQPQHF. The CDR3 DNA is TGTGCCAGCAGTCCTGACAGCAAGAATCAGCCCCAGCATTTT.